One sample yielded the 12 T cell receptor beta chains listed below, sequenced in a study of T cells after yellow fever vaccination. TCRdb recomputed calls from the 5' RACE reads with MiXCR, one row per CDR3 protein. The sample shows some 350,000 distinct CDR3 sequences, around 4.1% of them seen only once. Sample: PBMCs, taken 5 days after the yellow fever booster vaccination. Receptor source: a young man who received the YFV17D yellow fever vaccine.

This clonotype was picked up a small number of times. The chain recombines TRBV12-3 or TRBV12-4 with TRBJ1-6; 7 bases are a match to TRBD1. Trimming took 4 bases from V and 7 from J; bases not matched to a gene: 7. The CDR3 runs 15 residues. CDR3 nucleotides: TGTGCCAGCAGTTCAACGGGACAGAAAAATTCACCCCTCCACTTT. It is translated as CASSSTGQKNSPLHF.

This clonotype was observed at least ten times. CDR3 nucleotides: TGTGCCAGCAGCTTGACCGGCCACGTGAACACTGAAGCTTTCTTT. This encodes CASSLTGHVNTEAFF. The chain couples TRBV5-6 to TRBJ1-1; no firm D call. Trimming took off 1 base at V and 0 bases at J, with 10 bases between the two ends. Germline-derived CDR1 and CDR2 are SGHDT and YYEEEE. The CDR3 totals 15 residues.

This clonotype has a handful of counts. The chain couples TRBV6-6 to TRBJ2-3; D call uncertain. The V and J ends lost 0 bases and 6 bases respectively, with 10 bases between them. This CDR3 spans 14 amino acids. Per germline, CDR1 MNHNY and CDR2 SVGAGI (reference sequence). The DNA of the CDR3 is TGTGCCAGCAGTTACTCGTCTACTATCGATACGCAGTATTTT. Translation: CASSYSSTIDTQYF.

V is TRBV4-1 and J is TRBJ1-6, with TRBD1 matching 11 bases. V dropped 4 bases and J dropped 7; count of bases not matched to a gene: 12. The CDR3 consists of 18 residues. Germline V gene data show CDR1 as MGHRA and CDR2 as YSYEKL. CDR3: CASSRKAGGDRGNSPLHF. The CDR3 region has the DNA TGCGCCAGCAGCCGTAAAGCGGGGGGGGACAGGGGGAATTCACCCCTCCACTTT.

The sample holds many counts of this clonotype. The rearrangement links TRBV27 to TRBJ2-5; 12 nucleotides match TRBD2. V lost 6 bases to trimming and J lost 4 bases; unmatched junction nucleotides: 6. CDR1 and CDR2 (germline): MNHEY, SMNVEV (reference sequence). The CDR3 is made up of 15 amino acids. The chain's CDR3 is CASSRLAGEGETQYF. Here the CDR3 DNA reads TGTGCCAGCAGCCGACTAGCGGGGGAGGGAGAGACCCAGTACTTC.

In this sample, this clonotype turned up a few times. V gene TRBV6-5 combines with J gene TRBJ2-7; a weak D match, TRBD1 (6 bases). The CDR3 is 11 amino acids. The germline V and J ends were trimmed by 8 bases and 1 base, with 6 bases remaining between them. From germline, CDR1 is MNHEY and CDR2 SVGAGI. The CDR3 sequence is CASGQSYEQYF. Written as DNA, the CDR3 is TGTGCCAGCGGACAGTCCTACGAGCAGTACTTC.

This clonotype was counted between two and nine times. V and J are TRBV5-6 and TRBJ1-2; 9 nucleotides agree with TRBD1. J was trimmed by 6 bases and V by 6 bases; bases with no gene match: 9. Germline V gene lookup returns CDR1 SGHDT and CDR2 YYEEEE. The CDR3 covers 14 residues. CDR3 in amino acids: CASIQRDRANGYTF. In DNA form, the CDR3 reads TGTGCCAGCATCCAACGGGACAGGGCTAATGGCTACACCTTC.

The V and J genes are TRBV7-9 and TRBJ2-5; D possibly matches TRBD1 or TRBD2 (5 bases each). The ends were cut back, 1 base at V and 1 base at J, with 13 bases in the middle. This CDR3 region has 16 residues. The germline CDR1 and CDR2 sequences are SEHNR and FQNEAQ (reference sequence). The CDR3 DNA reads as TGTGCCAGCAGCTTAGTCGTTTGGGGGAGCCAAGAGACCCAGTACTTC. It codes for CASSLVVWGSQETQYF.

This clonotype was observed at least ten times. The CDR3 region has the DNA TGTGCCAGCGGCGGACATCCCTTCGGACGGAACATTCAGTACTTC. This gives the protein CASGGHPFGRNIQYF. The V gene is TRBV6-1, the J gene TRBJ2-4; D is perhaps TRBD1 (5 bases). V shed 8 bases and J shed 7 bases, with 21 bases lying between them. The CDR3 runs 15 residues. Germline V lookup: CDR1 MNHNS, CDR2 SASEGT.

This clonotype was seen only a few times. This chain links TRBV12-3 or TRBV12-4 with TRBJ2-1, with 16 bases that match TRBD2. This CDR3 comprises 16 residues. V trimming: 10 bases; J trimming: 7 bases; junction bases outside the gene matches: 10. The CDR3 spells CAIEGLAGGPINEQFF. Written as DNA, the CDR3 is TGTGCCATCGAGGGACTAGCGGGGGGGCCGATAAATGAGCAGTTCTTC.

This clonotype has just a few counts. V and J are TRBV27 and TRBJ1-2, with 8 bases that match TRBD1. V lost 6 bases to trimming and J lost 4 bases; unmatched junction nucleotides: 4. Germline CDR1 MNHEY, CDR2 SMNVEV (reference sequence). The CDR3 length is 13 residues. The CDR3 DNA is TGTGCCAGCAGGATGACAGGGGCCTATGGCTACACCTTC. As protein: CASRMTGAYGYTF.

There are a few counts of this clonotype. V and J are TRBV6-5 and TRBJ1-5; D remains unclear. CDR1 MNHEY and CDR2 SVGAGI come from the germline V gene. The CDR3 has 15 residues. Between the trimmed V and J ends, which lost 0 bases and 6 bases, there was a span of 12 bases. DNA for the CDR3: TGTGCCAGCAGTTACTCGAATAGGGAGGGTCAGCCCCAGCATTTT. Its protein is CASSYSNREGQPQHF.